This T cell receptor beta chain was retrieved from a study of T cell repertoires in cytomegalovirus infection (dated by TCRdb to the late 2010s). Some background on the complete study: The HLA type of each donor mattered for the analysis, because public TCR beta signatures pointed to carriage of CMV infection along with the matching HLA type.

CDR1 MDHEN and CDR2 SYDVKM were looked up in the germline V gene. From V the trimming removes 7 bases and from J it removes 7 bases, while the gene matches leave 16 bases of the junction unaccounted for. The cysteine opens and the phenylalanine closes a CDR3 of 17 amino acids. Only the CDR3 DNA is retained, 51 bases long and in frame from the first base. The paper as a whole reports these results and caveats: The ex vivo response was dominated by HLA-C-restricted CMV-specific TCR beta clonotypes, and the single most frequent clonotype in two of eight donors was supplied by these HLA-C-restricted clonotypes. Carriers of CMV infection plus the relevant HLA type were discriminated by the cumulative frequency of public TCR beta family members in the study cohort and in an independent roughly 340-donor cohort.

The table lists this clonotype with many counts. Its antigen is still unknown. There are no base qualities to consult, and no much larger clone falls within one base. This sample was sequenced with an Illumina HiSeq 1500. TCRdb reanalyzed the raw reads on its own, using fastp at Q25 for trimming and MiXCR for clone calling, and kept in-frame beta chains. All rows with the same CDR3 protein become a single entry with the most common DNA and genes. Across this sample there are about 210,000 distinct CDR3 sequences, with 6% to 8% seen only once. The biggest ten clones account for around 6.5% of the sample.

This sequence uses TRBV28 and TRBJ1-5, with 10 bases aligning to TRBD1. This sequence originates from a human donor in good health (CMV status not recorded). Some clones in this sample may be carry-over from other donors' samples. Sequencing was performed on PBMCs. The CDR3 sequence is CASNPHIGTGEGQPQHF. In nucleotides, the sequence is TGTGCCAGCAACCCTCACATCGGGACAGGGGAAGGACAGCCCCAGCATTTT.